This entry lists 22 T cell receptor beta chains sequenced from one sample in a study of OX40 agonist ivuxolimab in advanced cancers. Profiled with immunoSEQ multiplex PCR; TCRdb holds only in-frame clones, not every one. The sample has over 90,000 clones, roughly 90% seen once. Here the sequenced sample was CD4+ or CD8+ T cells sorted from blood, taken in a trial of the OX40 agonist ivuxolimab. The receptors were gathered from an adult with an advanced solid tumor such as melanoma, head and neck, liver or kidney cancer.

V is TRBV5-4 and J is TRBJ2-1; 8 bases line up with TRBD2. The CDR3 runs to 15 residues. The V gene's germline CDR1 is SGHNT and CDR2 YYREEE (reference sequence). V was pared by 4 bases and J by 6 bases, with 9 bases of the junction left unmatched. Here the CDR3 reads CASSLSGISSNEQFF. The CDR3, as DNA: TGTGCCAGCAGCCTTAGCGGGATTTCGAGCAATGAGCAGTTCTTC.

The chain joins TRBV5-1 to TRBJ1-1, with 7 positions matching TRBD1. V lost 7 bases to trimming and J lost 1 base; unmatched junction nucleotides: 7. This CDR3 region has 14 residues. From germline, CDR1 is SGHRS and CDR2 YFSETQ. The CDR3 DNA reads as TGCGCCAGCTTACCGGGACAGAAGAACACTGAAGCTTTCTTT. It is translated as CASLPGQKNTEAFF.

The gene calls are TRBV30 and TRBJ1-4; D is unresolved. CDR3 size: 12 residues. Germline V gene lookup returns CDR1 GTSNPN and CDR2 SVGIG (reference sequence). The germline V and J ends were trimmed by 2 bases and 13 bases, with 14 bases remaining between them. CDR3 sequence reads: CAWSSAGVTLFF. CDR3 DNA sequence: TGTGCCTGGAGTAGTGCGGGAGTCACACTGTTTTTT.

The chain links TRBV5-5 to TRBJ2-7; 7 nucleotides agree with TRBD1. With 0 bases clipped from V and 2 bases from J, the junction kept 5 bases outside the gene matches. CDR1 is SGHKS, CDR2 YYEKEE, per germline (reference sequence). The CDR3 length is 15 residues. The CDR3 sequence is CASSLVAQGTYEQYF. CDR3 in DNA: TGTGCCAGCAGCTTGGTCGCACAGGGGACCTACGAGCAGTACTTC.

As regards this clone: One end of the junction fails to match germline, which may point to a read error. The rearrangement links TRBV19 to TRBJ1-3; 9 bases fit TRBD1. Germline V gives CDR1 LNHDA, CDR2 SQIVND (reference sequence). This CDR3 contains 15 residues. For the CDR3, the DNA is TGCTCCTCCGGACAGGGGAGGACCTCTGGAAACACCATATATTTT. This codes for CSSGQGRTSGNTIYF.

This chain uses TRBV19 with TRBJ1-4; TRBD1 aligns across 8 bases. There are 14 residues in the CDR3. V shed 5 bases and J 8 bases; nucleotides not matched to a gene: 7. The germline CDR1 and CDR2 sequences are LNHDA and SQIVND (reference sequence). The CDR3 region has the DNA TGTGCCAGTAGTGGACAGGGTTGGAACGAAAAACTGTTTTTT. This codes for CASSGQGWNEKLFF.

V is TRBV2 and J is TRBJ1-5; a possible D gene is TRBD1 (5 bases). Germline V gives CDR1 SNHLY, CDR2 FYNNEI. This CDR3 has 14 amino acids. The germline V and J ends were trimmed by 4 bases and 4 bases, with 11 bases remaining between them. The chain's CDR3 is CASSVTGGNQPQHF. Here the CDR3 DNA reads TGTGCCAGCAGTGTTACAGGAGGTAATCAGCCCCAGCATTTT.

The CDR3: CASSLSVSSGNTIYF. The CDR3 nucleotides read TGTGCCAGCAGCTTATCCGTTAGCTCTGGAAACACCATATATTTT. The J gene is TRBJ1-3, the V gene TRBV7-2; no reliable D call. Germline CDR1 reads SGHTA; CDR2 reads FQGNSA. The CDR3 totals 15 residues. V lost 2 bases, J lost 0 bases, and 8 bases lay in between.

V usage is TRBV11-2 and J usage is TRBJ1-1, with D unclear. The CDR3 has 14 residues. Trimming stripped 5 bases from V and 1 base from J, with 11 bases between. Germline assignment: CDR1 SGHAT and CDR2 FQNNGV. As DNA, the CDR3 is TGTGCCAGCAGCACTGCGGGATGGAACACTGAAGCTTTCTTT. It specifies CASSTAGWNTEAFF.

The rearrangement joins TRBV5-1 to TRBJ2-3; 8 nucleotides agree with TRBD2. The CDR3 spans 15 residues. The germline V gene has CDR1 SGHRS and CDR2 YFSETQ. The J segment lost 4 bases and the V segment lost 2 bases, leaving 6 bases of the junction unmatched. The CDR3 sequence is CASSLGGRWADTQYF. CDR3 nucleotides: TGCGCCAGCAGCTTAGGCGGGAGGTGGGCAGATACGCAGTATTTT.

V and J are TRBV18 and TRBJ2-5, with 11 bases identical to TRBD2. The assigned J gene may be wrong: the sequence end matches TRBJ2-7 better. CDR1 KGHSH and CDR2 LQKENI come from the germline V gene. CDR3 length equals 15 residues. The CDR3 region is CASSPLAGGQDEQYF. DNA of the CDR3: TGTGCCAGCTCCCCCTTAGCGGGAGGGCAGGACGAGCAGTACTTC.

This chain links TRBV29-1 with TRBJ1-1; D ambiguous. With 5 bases removed from V and 5 bases from J, the gap between germline ends came to 12 bases. CDR3 size: 12 residues. The germline V gene encodes CDR1 SQVTM and CDR2 ANQGSEA. DNA of the CDR3: TGCAGCGTTCAGCCAGGTAGGACTGAAGCTTTCTTT. Its protein is CSVQPGRTEAFF.

The genes are TRBV29-1 and TRBJ2-1; D possibly matches TRBD1 or TRBD2 (6 bases each). The germline V and J ends were trimmed by 8 bases and 10 bases, with 24 bases remaining between them. CDR1 and CDR2 from the germline V gene are SQVTM and ANQGSEA. This CDR3 is built from 14 residues. The chain's CDR3 is CSLRVGGRLAEQFF. The CDR3 nucleotides read TGCAGCCTCCGGGTAGGGGGTCGCCTAGCGGAGCAGTTCTTC.

The rearrangement uses TRBV5-1 and TRBJ1-4; D gene unclear. The CDR3 has 15 amino acids. V gave up 0 bases and J gave up 8 bases, with 14 bases separating them. Germline assignment: CDR1 SGHRS and CDR2 YFSETQ. CDR3 in amino acids: CASSLEGLKFEKLFF. As DNA, the CDR3 is TGCGCCAGCAGCTTGGAAGGGCTGAAGTTCGAAAAACTGTTTTTT.

The chain carries TRBV10-3 and TRBJ2-1; 11 bases are a match to TRBD2. The J segment lost 5 bases and the V segment lost 7 bases, leaving 7 bases of the junction unmatched. This CDR3 comprises 15 residues. CDR1 and CDR2 (germline): ENHRY, SYGVKD. CDR3 region: CAIMVASGGNNEQFF. CDR3 sequence (DNA): TGTGCCATCATGGTGGCTAGCGGGGGGAACAATGAGCAGTTCTTC.

The chain is built from TRBV7-8 and TRBJ2-7; no clear D. The V end was cut by 1 base, the J end by 0 bases, with 13 bases between. The CDR3 runs 16 residues. The V gene's germline CDR1 is SGHVS and CDR2 FQNEAQ. CDR3 nucleotides: TGTGCCAGCAGCTTAGAGGCACTGACCCGCTCCTACGAGCAGTACTTC. It encodes CASSLEALTRSYEQYF.

The gene calls are TRBV5-1 and TRBJ2-2; TRBD1 agrees at 7 bases. The CDR3 contains 15 residues. The junction had 1 base not matched to a gene; V was cut back by 2 bases and J by 0 bases. Germline V gene data show CDR1 as SGHRS and CDR2 as YFSETQ. The CDR3 DNA reads TGCGCCAGCAGCTTCGACAGGGCGAACACCGGGGAGCTGTTTTTT. Its protein product is CASSFDRANTGELFF.

J is TRBJ1-6 and V is TRBV6-1, with a possible D match to TRBD1 (5 bases). CDR1 MNHNS and CDR2 SASEGT come from the germline V gene. V was pared by 4 bases and J by 9 bases, with 22 bases between. The CDR3 length is 17 residues. CDR3 region: CASSANRGGTEGSPLHF. CDR3 sequence (DNA): TGTGCCAGCAGTGCCAACCGGGGGGGAACAGAGGGTTCACCCCTCCACTTT.

As for this clone: In the same sample, other DNA sequences code for this CDR3. CDR3 loop: CATSRVAGAVYGYTF. The CDR3 coding sequence is TGTGCCACCAGCAGAGTTGCAGGGGCGGTCTATGGCTACACCTTC. V is TRBV15 and J is TRBJ1-2, with TRBD1 as a possible D gene (6 bases). CDR1 is LNHNV and CDR2 is YYDKDF in the germline V gene (reference sequence). The CDR3 is 15 amino acids. The V gene lost 1 base and the J gene lost 4 bases, with 13 bases spanning the gap.

The chain uses TRBV30 and TRBJ2-3; tentatively, D is TRBD1 (6 bases). The V end was cut by 4 bases, the J end by 2 bases, with 13 bases between. Germline loops: CDR1 GTSNPN, CDR2 SVGIG (reference sequence). The CDR3 extends over 14 amino acids. This CDR3 is CAWKPGHLTDTQYF. The CDR3 nucleotides are TGTGCCTGGAAACCGGGACATCTCACAGATACGCAGTATTTT.

The V call is TRBV4-2, the J call TRBJ2-2; 8 positions match TRBD1. The CDR3 length is 16 residues. J lost 4 bases, V lost 5 bases, and 9 bases had no gene match. In germline, CDR1 is LGHNA, CDR2 YNFKEQ. CDR3 sequence: CASSSSDRVGTGELFF. The CDR3 region has the DNA TGTGCCAGCAGCTCTTCGGACAGGGTCGGCACCGGGGAGCTGTTTTTT.

In this sample, this clone turned up once. The chain is built from TRBV30 and TRBJ1-1, with D maybe TRBD1 (5 bases). The CDR3 length is 12 residues. Germline loops: CDR1 GTSNPN, CDR2 SVGIG (reference sequence). V dropped 7 bases and J dropped 2 bases, with 11 bases sitting between them. The CDR3 sequence is CAFDSPNTEAFF. CDR3 sequence (DNA): TGTGCCTTTGACAGCCCAAACACTGAAGCTTTCTTT.